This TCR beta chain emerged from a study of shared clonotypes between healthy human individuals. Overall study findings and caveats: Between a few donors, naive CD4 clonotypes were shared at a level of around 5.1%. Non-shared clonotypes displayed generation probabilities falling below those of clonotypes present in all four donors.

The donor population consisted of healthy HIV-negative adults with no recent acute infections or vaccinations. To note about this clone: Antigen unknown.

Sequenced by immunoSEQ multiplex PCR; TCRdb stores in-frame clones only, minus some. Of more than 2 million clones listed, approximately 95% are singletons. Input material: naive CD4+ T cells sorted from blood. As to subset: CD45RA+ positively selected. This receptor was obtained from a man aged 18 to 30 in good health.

The CDR3 DNA reads TGTGCCAGCTCTACCGTGTTAGCGGGGTTCAACGAGCAGTACTTC. Translating gives CASSTVLAGFNEQYF. The chain links TRBV18 to TRBJ2-7; the match to TRBD2 covers 8 bases. V shed 6 bases, J shed 5 bases, and the junction held 12 bases outside the gene matches. This CDR3 has 15 residues. Germline V gene data show CDR1 as KGHSH and CDR2 as LQKENI.